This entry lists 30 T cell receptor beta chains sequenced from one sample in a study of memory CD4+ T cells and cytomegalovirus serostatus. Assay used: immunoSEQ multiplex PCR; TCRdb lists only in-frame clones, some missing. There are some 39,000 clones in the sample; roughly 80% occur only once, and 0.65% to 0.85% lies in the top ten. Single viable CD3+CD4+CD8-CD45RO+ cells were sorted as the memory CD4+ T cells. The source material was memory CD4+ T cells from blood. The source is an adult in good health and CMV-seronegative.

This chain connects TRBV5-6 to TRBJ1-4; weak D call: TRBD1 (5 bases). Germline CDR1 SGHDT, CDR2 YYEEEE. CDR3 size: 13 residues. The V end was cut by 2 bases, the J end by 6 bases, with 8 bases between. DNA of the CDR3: TGTGCCAGCAGCTTCCAGGGAGATGAAAAACTGTTTTTT. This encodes CASSFQGDEKLFF.

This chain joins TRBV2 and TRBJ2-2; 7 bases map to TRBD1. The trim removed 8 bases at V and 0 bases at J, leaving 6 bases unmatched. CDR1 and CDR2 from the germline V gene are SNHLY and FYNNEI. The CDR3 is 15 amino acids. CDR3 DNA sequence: TGTGCCAGCGCCCGACAGGGCGCGAACACCGGGGAGCTGTTTTTT. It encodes CASARQGANTGELFF. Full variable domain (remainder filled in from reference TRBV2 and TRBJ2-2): EPEVTQTPSHQVTQMGQEVILRCVPISNHLYFYWYRQILGQKVEFLVSFYNNEISEKSEIFDDQFSVERPDGSNFTLKIRSTKLEDSAMYFCASARQGANTGELFFGEGSRLTVL.

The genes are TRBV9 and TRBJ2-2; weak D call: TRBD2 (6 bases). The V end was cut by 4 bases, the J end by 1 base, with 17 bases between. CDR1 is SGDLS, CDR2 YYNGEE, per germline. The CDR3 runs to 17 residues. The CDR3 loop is CASSQGVARGNTGELFF. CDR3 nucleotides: TGTGCCAGCAGCCAAGGGGTCGCGCGGGGGAACACCGGGGAGCTGTTTTTT.

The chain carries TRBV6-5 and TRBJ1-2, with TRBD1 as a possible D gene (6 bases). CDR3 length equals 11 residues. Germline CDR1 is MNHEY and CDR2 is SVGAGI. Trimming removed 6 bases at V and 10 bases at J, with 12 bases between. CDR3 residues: CASSQDSFYTF. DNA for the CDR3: TGTGCCAGCAGCCAGGACAGTTTCTACACCTTC.

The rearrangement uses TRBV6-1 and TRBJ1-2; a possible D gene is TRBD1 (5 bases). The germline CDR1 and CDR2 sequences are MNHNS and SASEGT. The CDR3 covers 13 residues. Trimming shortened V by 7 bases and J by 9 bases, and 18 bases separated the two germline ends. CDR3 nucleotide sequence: TGTGCCAGCAACACAGGAGATTTTATTAGCTACACCTTC. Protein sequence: CASNTGDFISYTF.

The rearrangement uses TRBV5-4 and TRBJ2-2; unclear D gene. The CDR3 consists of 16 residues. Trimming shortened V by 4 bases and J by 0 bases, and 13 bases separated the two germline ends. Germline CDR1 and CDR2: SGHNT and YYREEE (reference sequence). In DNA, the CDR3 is TGTGCCAGCAGCAAAACGCTCACCGCGAACACCGGGGAGCTGTTTTTT. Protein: CASSKTLTANTGELFF.

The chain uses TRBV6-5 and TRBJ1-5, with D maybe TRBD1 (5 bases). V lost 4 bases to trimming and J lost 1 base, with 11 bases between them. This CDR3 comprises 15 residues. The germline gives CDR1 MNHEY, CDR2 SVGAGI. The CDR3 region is CASSLEGRSNQPQHF. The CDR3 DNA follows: TGTGCCAGCAGTTTAGAGGGGAGGAGCAATCAGCCCCAGCATTTT.

Here the CDR3 DNA reads TGCGCCAGCAGCTTAGCGTCCGTGCGGGAAGAGACCCAGTACTTC. Translating gives CASSLASVREETQYF. The chain combines TRBV5-1 with TRBJ2-5, with D perhaps TRBD2 (5 bases). The germline V gene has CDR1 SGHRS and CDR2 YFSETQ. Trimming cost V 2 bases and J 3 bases, with 14 bases left between them. This CDR3 is built from 15 residues.

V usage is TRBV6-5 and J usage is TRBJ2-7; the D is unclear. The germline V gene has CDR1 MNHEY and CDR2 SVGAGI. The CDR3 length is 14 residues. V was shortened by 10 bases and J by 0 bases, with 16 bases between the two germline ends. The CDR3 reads CATKLRAISYEQYF. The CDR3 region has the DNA TGTGCCACCAAACTCCGGGCCATCTCCTACGAGCAGTACTTC.

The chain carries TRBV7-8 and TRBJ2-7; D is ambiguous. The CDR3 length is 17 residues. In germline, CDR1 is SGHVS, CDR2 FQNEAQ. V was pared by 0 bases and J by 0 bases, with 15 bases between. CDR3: CASSLASGRLFSYEQYF. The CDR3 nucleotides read TGTGCCAGCAGCTTAGCCTCAGGACGCCTTTTCTCCTACGAGCAGTACTTC.

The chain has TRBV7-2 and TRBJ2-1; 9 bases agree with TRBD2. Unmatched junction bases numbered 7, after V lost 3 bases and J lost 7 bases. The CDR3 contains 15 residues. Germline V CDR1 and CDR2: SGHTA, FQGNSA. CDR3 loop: CASSFLAGAANEQFF. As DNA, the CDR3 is TGTGCCAGCAGCTTTTTAGCGGGGGCCGCGAATGAGCAGTTCTTC.

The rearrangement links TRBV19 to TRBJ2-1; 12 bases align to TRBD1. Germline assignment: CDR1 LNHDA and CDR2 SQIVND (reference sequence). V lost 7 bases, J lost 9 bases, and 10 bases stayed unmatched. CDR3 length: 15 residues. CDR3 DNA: TGTGCCAGTAATTCTCCGGGACAGGGGGCATTTGAGCAGTTCTTC. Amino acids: CASNSPGQGAFEQFF.

The CDR3 region is CASSLGYGNTIYF. In DNA form, the CDR3 reads TGCGCCAGCAGCTTGGGTTATGGAAACACCATATATTTT. This chain joins TRBV5-1 and TRBJ1-3; D gene unclear. Trimming left V 0 bases short and J 3 bases short, with 4 bases between. There are 13 residues in the CDR3. From germline, CDR1 is SGHRS and CDR2 YFSETQ.

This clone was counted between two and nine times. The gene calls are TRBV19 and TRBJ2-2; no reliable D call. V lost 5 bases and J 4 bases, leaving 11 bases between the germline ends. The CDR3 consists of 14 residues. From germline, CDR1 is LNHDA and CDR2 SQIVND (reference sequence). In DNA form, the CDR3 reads TGTGCCAGTAGTTCGGTCCGGGTCACCGGGGAGCTGTTTTTT. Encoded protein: CASSSVRVTGELFF.

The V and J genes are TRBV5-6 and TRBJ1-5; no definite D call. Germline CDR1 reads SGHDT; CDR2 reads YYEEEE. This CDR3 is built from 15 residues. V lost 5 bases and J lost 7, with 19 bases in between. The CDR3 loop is CASSQVDPAGQPQHF. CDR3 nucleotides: TGTGCCAGCAGTCAAGTCGACCCCGCCGGGCAGCCCCAGCATTTT.

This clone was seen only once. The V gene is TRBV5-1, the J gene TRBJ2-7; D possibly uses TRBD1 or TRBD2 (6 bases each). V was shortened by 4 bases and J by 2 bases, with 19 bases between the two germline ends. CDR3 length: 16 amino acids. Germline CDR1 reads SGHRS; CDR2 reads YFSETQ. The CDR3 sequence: CASSPGGRWGTYEQYF. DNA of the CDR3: TGCGCCAGCAGCCCCGGGGGCCGCTGGGGAACCTACGAGCAGTACTTC.

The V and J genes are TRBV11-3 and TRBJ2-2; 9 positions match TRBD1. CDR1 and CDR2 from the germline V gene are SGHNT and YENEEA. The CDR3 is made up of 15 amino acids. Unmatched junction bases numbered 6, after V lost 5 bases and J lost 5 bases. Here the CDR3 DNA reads TGTGCCAGCAGCAACCCCGGGACAGGGACCGGGGAGCTGTTTTTT. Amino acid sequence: CASSNPGTGTGELFF.

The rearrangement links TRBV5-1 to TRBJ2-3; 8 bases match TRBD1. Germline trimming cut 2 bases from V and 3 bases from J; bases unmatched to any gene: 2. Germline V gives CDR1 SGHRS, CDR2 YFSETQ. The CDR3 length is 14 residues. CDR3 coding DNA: TGCGCCAGCAGCTTTGACAGGGGTACAGATACGCAGTATTTT. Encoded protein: CASSFDRGTDTQYF.

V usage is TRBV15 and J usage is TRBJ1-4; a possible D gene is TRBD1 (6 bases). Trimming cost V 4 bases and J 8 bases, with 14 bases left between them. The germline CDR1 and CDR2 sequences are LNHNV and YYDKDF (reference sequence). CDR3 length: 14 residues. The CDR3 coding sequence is TGTGCCACCAGCATACAGGGAGGTAACGAAAAACTGTTTTTT. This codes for CATSIQGGNEKLFF. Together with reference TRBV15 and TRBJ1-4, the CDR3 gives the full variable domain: DAMVIQNPRYQVTQFGKPVTLSCSQTLNHNVMYWYQQKSSQAPKLLFHYYDKDFNNEADTPDNFQSRRPNTSFCFLDIRSPGLGDTAMYLCATSIQGGNEKLFFGSGTQLSVL.

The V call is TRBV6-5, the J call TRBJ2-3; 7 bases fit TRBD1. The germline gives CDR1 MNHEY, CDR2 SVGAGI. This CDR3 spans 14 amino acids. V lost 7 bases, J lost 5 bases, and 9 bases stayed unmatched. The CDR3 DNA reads TGTGCCAGCAAATCTGAGGGGGCTGGAGATACGCAGTATTTT. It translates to CASKSEGAGDTQYF.

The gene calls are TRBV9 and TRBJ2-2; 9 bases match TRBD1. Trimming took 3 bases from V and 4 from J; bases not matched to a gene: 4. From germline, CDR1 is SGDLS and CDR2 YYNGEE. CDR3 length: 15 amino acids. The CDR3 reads CASSGTGAVTGELFF. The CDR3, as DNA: TGTGCCAGCAGCGGGACAGGGGCTGTCACCGGGGAGCTGTTTTTT. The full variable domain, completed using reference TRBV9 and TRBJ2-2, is DSGVTQTPKHLITATGQRVTLRCSPRSGDLSVYWYQQSLDQGLQFLIQYYNGEERAKGNILERFSAQQFPDLHSELNLSSLELGDSALYFCASSGTGAVTGELFFGEGSRLTVL.

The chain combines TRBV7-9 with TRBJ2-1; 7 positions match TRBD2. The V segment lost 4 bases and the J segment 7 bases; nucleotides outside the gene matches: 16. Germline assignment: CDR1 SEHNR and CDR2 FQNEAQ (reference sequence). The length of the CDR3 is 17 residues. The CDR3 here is CASSSSRPGRTLNEQFF. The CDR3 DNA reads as TGTGCCAGCAGCTCGAGCCGACCCGGGAGGACTTTAAATGAGCAGTTCTTC.

The CDR3, as DNA: TGTGCCAGCAGTGAAGGGGGGGACTCAACTAATGAAAAACTGTTTTTT. Amino acids: CASSEGGDSTNEKLFF. The chain combines TRBV2 with TRBJ1-4; tentative D call: TRBD1 (5 bases). From germline, CDR1 is SNHLY and CDR2 FYNNEI. This CDR3 has 16 amino acids. V dropped 1 base and J dropped 0 bases, with 9 bases sitting between them.

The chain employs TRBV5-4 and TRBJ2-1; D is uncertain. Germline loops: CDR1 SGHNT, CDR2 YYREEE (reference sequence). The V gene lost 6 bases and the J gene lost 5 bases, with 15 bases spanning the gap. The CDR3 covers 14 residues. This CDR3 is CASTKRKDNNEQFF. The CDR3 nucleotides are TGTGCCAGCACCAAACGGAAGGATAACAATGAGCAGTTCTTC.

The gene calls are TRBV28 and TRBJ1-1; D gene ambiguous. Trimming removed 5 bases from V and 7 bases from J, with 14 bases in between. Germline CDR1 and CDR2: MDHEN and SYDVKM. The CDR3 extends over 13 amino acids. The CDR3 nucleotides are TGTGCCAGCAGTACTATATCCTCGGATGAAGCTTTCTTT. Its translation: CASSTISSDEAFF.

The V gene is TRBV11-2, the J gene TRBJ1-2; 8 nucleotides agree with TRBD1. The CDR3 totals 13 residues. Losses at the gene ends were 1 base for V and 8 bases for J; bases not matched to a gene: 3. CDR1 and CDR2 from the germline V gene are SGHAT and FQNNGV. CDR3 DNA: TGTGCCAGCAGCTTAGTCAGGGGGCAGGGCTACACCTTC. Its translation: CASSLVRGQGYTF. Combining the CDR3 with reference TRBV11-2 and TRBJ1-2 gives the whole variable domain EAGVAQSPRYKIIEKRQSVAFWCNPISGHATLYWYQQILGQGPKLLIQFQNNGVVDDSQLPKDRFSAERLKGVDSTLKIQPAKLEDSAVYLCASSLVRGQGYTFGSGTRLTVV.

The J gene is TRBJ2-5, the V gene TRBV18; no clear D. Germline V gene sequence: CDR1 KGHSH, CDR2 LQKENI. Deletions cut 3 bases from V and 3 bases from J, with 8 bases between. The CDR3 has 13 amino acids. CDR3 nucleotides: TGTGCCAGCTCACCCGACACTGAAGAGACCCAGTACTTC. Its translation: CASSPDTEETQYF.

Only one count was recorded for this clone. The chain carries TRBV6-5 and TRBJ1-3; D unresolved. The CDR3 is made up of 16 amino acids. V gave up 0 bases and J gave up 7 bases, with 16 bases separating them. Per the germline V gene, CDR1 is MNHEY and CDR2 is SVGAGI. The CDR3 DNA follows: TGTGCCAGCAGTTACTCGGTCAGCAGAGCCTCGAACACCATATATTTT. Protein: CASSYSVSRASNTIYF.

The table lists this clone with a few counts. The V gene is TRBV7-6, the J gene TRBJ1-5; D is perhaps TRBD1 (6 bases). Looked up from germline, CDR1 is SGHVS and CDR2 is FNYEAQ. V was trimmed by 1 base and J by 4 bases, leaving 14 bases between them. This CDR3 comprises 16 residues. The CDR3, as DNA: TGTGCCAGCAGCTTAGACCCGGGGGCGGGAAATCAGCCCCAGCATTTT. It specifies CASSLDPGAGNQPQHF.

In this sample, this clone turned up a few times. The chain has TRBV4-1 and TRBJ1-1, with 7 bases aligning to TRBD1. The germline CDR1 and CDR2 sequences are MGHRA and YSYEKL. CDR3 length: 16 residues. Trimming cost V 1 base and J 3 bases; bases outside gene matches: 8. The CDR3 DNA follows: TGCGCCAGCAGCCAAGCAAGGGGGCGACTAGACACTGAAGCTTTCTTT. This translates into CASSQARGRLDTEAFF.